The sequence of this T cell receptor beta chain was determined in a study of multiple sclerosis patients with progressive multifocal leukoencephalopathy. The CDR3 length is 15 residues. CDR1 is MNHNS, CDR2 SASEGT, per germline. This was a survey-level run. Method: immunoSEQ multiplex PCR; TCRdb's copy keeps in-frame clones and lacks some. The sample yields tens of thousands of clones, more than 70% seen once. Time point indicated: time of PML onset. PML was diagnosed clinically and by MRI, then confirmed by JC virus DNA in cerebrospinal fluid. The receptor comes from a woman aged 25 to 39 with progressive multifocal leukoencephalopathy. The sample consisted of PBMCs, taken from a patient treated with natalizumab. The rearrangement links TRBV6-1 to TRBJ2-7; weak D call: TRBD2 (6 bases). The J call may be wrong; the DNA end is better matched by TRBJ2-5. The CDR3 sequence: CASSEQGQAGGTQYF. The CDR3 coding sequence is TGTGCCAGCAGTGAACAAGGGCAGGCCGGGGGGACCCAGTACTTC.